The clone carrying this T cell receptor beta chain was observed a handful of times. As yet, its antigen is unknown. This entry is derived from a study of cytomegalovirus exposure and HLA in healthy donors. This CDR3 has 13 residues. Germline V gene data show CDR1 as SGHVS and CDR2 as FNYEAQ. V lost 5 bases, J lost 3 bases, and 10 bases lay in between. Study-wide points: Listed as cytomegalovirus-associated were 150 or so TCR beta chains. TCR beta chain V- and J-gene trimming was linked, in a later analysis, to a missense variant in DCLRE1C.

In nominal health when sampled, donors likely had unrecorded immune exposures nonetheless. The PCR used 60 Vbeta and 13 Jbeta primers. This table comes from immunoSEQ multiplex PCR, and its TCRdb copy is limited to in-frame clones, with some not included. The table lists around 54,000 clones, roughly 80% of them singletons. The TCR comes from a man between 25 and 39 years old in good health and CMV-seropositive. The chain combines TRBV7-6 with TRBJ2-5; possibly TRBD2 for D (6 bases). Sequenced sample: PBMCs. The CDR3 DNA follows: TGTGCCAGCAGCCAGGAGGGTGAAGAGACCCAGTACTTC. Translated, it gives CASSQEGEETQYF.